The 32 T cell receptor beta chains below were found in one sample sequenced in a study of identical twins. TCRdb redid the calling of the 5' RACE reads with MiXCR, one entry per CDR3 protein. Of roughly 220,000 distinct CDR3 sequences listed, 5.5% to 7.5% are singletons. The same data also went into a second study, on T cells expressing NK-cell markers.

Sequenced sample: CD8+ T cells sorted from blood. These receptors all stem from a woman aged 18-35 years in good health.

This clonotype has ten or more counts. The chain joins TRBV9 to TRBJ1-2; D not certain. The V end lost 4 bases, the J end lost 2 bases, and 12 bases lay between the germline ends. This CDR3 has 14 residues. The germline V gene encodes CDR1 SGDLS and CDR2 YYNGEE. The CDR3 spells CASSPYGLNYGYTF. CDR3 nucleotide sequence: TGTGCCAGCAGCCCCTATGGGTTGAACTATGGCTACACCTTC.

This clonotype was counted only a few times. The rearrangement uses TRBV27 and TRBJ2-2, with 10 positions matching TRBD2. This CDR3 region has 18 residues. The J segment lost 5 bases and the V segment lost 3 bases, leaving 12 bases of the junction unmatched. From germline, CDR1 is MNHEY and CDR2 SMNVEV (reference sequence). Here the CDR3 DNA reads TGTGCCAGCAGTTTTGGGCTAGCGGGAGATGTTAGAACCGGGGAGCTGTTTTTT. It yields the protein CASSFGLAGDVRTGELFF.

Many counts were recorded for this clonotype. CDR3 region: CSAREVRVDHNEQFF. For the CDR3, the DNA is TGCAGTGCTAGAGAAGTAAGAGTGGACCACAATGAGCAGTTCTTC. The chain recombines TRBV20-1 with TRBJ2-1; unclear D gene. The CDR3 spans 15 residues. V shed 0 bases and J shed 5 bases, with 14 bases lying between them. Germline V gene data show CDR1 as DFQATT and CDR2 as SNEGSKA (reference sequence).

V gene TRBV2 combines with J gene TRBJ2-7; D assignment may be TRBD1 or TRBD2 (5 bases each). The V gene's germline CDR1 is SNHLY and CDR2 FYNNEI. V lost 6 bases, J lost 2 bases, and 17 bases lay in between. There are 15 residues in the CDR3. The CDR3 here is CASRDPGTPAYEQYF. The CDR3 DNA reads TGTGCCAGCAGGGATCCAGGGACCCCCGCCTACGAGCAGTACTTC.

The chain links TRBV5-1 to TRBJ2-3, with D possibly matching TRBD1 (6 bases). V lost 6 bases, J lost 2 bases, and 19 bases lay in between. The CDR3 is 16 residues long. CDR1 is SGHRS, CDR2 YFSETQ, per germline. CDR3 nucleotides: TGCGCCAGCACGCTTCCCCCAGACAGGCCCACAGATACGCAGTATTTT. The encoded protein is CASTLPPDRPTDTQYF.

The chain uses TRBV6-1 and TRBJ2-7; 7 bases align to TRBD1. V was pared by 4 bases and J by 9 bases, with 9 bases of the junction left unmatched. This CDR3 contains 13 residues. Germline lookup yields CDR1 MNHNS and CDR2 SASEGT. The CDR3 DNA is TGTGCCAGCAGTGGCCTGCGACAGGGTCCGCAGTACTTC. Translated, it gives CASSGLRQGPQYF.

CDR3 sequence (DNA): TGTGCCAGCAGCGTAGGGACTTCAGACAGGGGCCCCCGCGAGCAGTACTTC. Translated: CASSVGTSDRGPREQYF. The rearrangement joins TRBV9 to TRBJ2-7, with TRBD1 matching over 8 bases. This CDR3 is built from 17 residues. Germline V gene data show CDR1 as SGDLS and CDR2 as YYNGEE. V lost 0 bases and J lost 6; bases outside the gene matches: 14.

CDR3 sequence (DNA): TGTGCCTGGAGTCTCGACCTGGGCTCCTACAATGAGCAGTTCTTC. Translating it yields CAWSLDLGSYNEQFF. J is TRBJ2-1 and V is TRBV30; D not certain. Trimming left V 2 bases short and J 0 bases short, with 11 bases between. Per germline, CDR1 GTSNPN and CDR2 SVGIG (reference sequence). This CDR3 has 15 residues.

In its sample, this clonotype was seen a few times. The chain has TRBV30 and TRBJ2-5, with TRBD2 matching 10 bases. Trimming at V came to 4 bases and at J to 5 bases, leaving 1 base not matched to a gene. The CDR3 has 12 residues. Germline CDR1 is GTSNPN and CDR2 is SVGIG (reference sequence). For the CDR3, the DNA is TGTGCCTGGACTAGCGGGAGTGAGACCCAGTACTTC. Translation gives CAWTSGSETQYF.

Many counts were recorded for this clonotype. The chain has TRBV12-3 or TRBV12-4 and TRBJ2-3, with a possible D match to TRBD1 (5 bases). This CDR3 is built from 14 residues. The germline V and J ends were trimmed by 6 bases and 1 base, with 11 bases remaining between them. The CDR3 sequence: CASSQGQGTDTQYF. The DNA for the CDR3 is TGTGCCAGCAGCCAGGGCCAGGGCACAGATACGCAGTATTTT.

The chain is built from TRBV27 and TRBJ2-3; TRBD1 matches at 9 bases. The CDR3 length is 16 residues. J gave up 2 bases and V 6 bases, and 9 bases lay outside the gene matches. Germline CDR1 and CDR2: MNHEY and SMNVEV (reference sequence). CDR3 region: CASSPRTGATTDTQYF. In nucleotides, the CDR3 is TGTGCCAGCAGCCCCCGGACAGGGGCGACCACAGATACGCAGTATTTT.

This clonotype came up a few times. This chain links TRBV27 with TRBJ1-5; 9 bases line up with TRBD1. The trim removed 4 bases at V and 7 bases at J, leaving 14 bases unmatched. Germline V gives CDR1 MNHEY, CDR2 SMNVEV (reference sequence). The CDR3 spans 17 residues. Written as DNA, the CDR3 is TGTGCCAGCAGTTCCACAGGGGGCTCTCGGATCAGACAGCCCCAGCATTTT. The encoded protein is CASSSTGGSRIRQPQHF.

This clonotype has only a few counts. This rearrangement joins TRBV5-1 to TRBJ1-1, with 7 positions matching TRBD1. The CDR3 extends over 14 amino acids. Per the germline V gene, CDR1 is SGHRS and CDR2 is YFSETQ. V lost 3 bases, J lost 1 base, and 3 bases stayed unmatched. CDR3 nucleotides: TGCGCCAGCAGCTCGACAGGGTCGAACACTGAAGCTTTCTTT. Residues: CASSSTGSNTEAFF.

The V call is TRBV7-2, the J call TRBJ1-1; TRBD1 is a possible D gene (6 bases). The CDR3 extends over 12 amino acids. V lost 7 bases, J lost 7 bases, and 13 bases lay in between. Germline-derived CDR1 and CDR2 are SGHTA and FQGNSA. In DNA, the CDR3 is TGTGCCAGCACGATCAGGGGCGATGAAGCTTTCTTT. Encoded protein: CASTIRGDEAFF. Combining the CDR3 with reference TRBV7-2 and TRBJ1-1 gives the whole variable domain GAGVSQSPSNKVTEKGKDVELRCDPISGHTALYWYRQSLGQGLEFLIYFQGNSAPDKSGLPSDRFSAERTGGSVSTLTIQRTQQEDSAVYLCASTIRGDEAFFGQGTRLTVV.

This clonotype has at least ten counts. CDR3 nucleotides: TGTGCCAGCAGCTTAGTCGGGGGGAGCTCCTACAATGAGCAGTTCTTC. Translating it yields CASSLVGGSSYNEQFF. V gene TRBV7-9 combines with J gene TRBJ2-1, with 7 bases aligning to TRBD2. The ends lost 1 base at V and 0 bases at J; junction bases unmatched: 3. This CDR3 is built from 16 residues. CDR1 is SEHNR, CDR2 FQNEAQ, per germline (reference sequence).

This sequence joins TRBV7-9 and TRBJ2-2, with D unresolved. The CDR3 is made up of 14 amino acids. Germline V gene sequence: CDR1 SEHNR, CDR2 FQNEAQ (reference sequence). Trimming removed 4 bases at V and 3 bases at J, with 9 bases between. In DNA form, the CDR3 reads TGTGCCAGCAGCTGGACCGAGGACACCGGGGAGCTGTTTTTT. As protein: CASSWTEDTGELFF.

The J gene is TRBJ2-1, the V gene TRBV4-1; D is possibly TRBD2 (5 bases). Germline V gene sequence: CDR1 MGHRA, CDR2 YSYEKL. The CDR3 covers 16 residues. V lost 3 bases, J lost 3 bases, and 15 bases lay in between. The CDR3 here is CASSHPGYNSYNEQFF. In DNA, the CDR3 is TGCGCCAGCAGCCACCCGGGATACAACAGCTACAATGAGCAGTTCTTC.

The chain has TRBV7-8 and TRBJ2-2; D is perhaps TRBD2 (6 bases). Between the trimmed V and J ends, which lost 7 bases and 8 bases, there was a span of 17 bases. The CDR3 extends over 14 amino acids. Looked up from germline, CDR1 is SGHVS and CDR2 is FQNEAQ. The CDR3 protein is CASTLGGLLGELFF. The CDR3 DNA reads TGTGCCAGCACCCTGGGGGGTCTTTTGGGGGAGCTGTTTTTT. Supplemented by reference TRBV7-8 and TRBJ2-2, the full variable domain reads GAGVSQSPRYKVAKRGQDVALRCDPISGHVSLFWYQQALGQGPEFLTYFQNEAQLDKSGLPSDRFFAERPEGSVSTLKIQRTQQEDSAVYLCASTLGGLLGELFFGEGSRLTVL.

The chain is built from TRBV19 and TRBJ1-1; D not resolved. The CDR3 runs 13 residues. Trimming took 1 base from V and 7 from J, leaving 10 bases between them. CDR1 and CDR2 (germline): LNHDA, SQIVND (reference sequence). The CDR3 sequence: CASSIGSEYEAFF. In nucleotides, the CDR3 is TGTGCCAGTAGTATAGGGTCGGAGTATGAAGCTTTCTTT.

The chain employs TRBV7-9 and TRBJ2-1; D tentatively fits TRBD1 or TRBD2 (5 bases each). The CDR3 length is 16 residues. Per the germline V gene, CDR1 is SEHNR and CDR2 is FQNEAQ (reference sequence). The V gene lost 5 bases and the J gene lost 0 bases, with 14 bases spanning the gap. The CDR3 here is CASSDRDGSSYNEQFF. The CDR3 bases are TGTGCCAGCAGCGATAGGGACGGAAGCTCCTACAATGAGCAGTTCTTC.

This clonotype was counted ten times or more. The CDR3 DNA reads TGTGCCAGCAGTTACGGGACCGGGCCCAACGAGCAGTACTTC. It is translated as CASSYGTGPNEQYF. The rearrangement joins TRBV6-5 to TRBJ2-7; either TRBD1 or TRBD2 may fit D (5 bases each). The V end lost 2 bases, the J end lost 5 bases, and 13 bases lay between the germline ends. CDR1 and CDR2 from the germline V gene are MNHEY and SVGAGI. The CDR3 totals 14 residues.

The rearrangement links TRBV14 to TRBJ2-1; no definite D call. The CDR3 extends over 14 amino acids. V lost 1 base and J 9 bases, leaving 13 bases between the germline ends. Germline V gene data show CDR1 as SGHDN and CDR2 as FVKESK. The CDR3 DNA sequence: TGTGCCAGCAGCCAAGTTTACAGTATCGGTGAGCAGTTCTTC. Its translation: CASSQVYSIGEQFF.

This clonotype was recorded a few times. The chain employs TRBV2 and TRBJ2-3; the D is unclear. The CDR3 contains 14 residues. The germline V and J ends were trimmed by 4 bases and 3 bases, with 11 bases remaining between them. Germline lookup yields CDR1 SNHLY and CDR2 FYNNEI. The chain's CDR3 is CASSGLRATDTQYF. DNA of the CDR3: TGTGCCAGCAGTGGGCTCCGGGCGACAGATACGCAGTATTTT.

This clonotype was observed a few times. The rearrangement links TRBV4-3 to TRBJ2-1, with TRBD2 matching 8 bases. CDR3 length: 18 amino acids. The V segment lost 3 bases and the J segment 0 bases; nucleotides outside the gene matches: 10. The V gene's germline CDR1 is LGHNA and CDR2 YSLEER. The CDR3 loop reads CASSHPGGRFSSYNEQFF. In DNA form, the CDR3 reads TGCGCCAGCAGCCACCCCGGCGGGAGGTTTAGCTCCTACAATGAGCAGTTCTTC.

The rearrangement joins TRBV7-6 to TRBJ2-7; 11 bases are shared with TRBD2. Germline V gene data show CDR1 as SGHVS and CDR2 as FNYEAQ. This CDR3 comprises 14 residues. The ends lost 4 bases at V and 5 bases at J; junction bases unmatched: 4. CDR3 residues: CASSSSGRINEQYF. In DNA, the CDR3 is TGTGCCAGCAGCTCTAGCGGGAGGATAAACGAGCAGTACTTC.

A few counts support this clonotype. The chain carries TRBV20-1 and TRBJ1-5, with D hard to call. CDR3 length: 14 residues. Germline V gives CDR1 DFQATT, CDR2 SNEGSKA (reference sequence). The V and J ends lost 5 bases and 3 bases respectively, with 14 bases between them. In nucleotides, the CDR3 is TGCAGTGCTGGGCAGACCCGCTACAATCAGCCCCAGCATTTT. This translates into CSAGQTRYNQPQHF.

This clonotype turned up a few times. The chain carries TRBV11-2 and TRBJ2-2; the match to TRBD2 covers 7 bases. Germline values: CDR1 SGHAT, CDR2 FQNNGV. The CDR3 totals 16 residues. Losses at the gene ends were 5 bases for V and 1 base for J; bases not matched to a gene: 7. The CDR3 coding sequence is TGTGCCAGCAGCCCGGCTAGCGGACGGAACACCGGGGAGCTGTTTTTT. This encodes CASSPASGRNTGELFF. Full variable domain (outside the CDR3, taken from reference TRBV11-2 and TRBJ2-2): EAGVAQSPRYKIIEKRQSVAFWCNPISGHATLYWYQQILGQGPKLLIQFQNNGVVDDSQLPKDRFSAERLKGVDSTLKIQPAKLEDSAVYLCASSPASGRNTGELFFGEGSRLTVL.

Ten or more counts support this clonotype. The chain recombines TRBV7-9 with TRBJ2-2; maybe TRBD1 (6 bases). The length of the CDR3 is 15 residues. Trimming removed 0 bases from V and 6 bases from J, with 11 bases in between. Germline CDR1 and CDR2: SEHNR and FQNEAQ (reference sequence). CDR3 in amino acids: CASSLATRGPGELFF. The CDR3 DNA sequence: TGTGCCAGCAGCTTAGCGACCAGGGGACCCGGGGAGCTGTTTTTT.

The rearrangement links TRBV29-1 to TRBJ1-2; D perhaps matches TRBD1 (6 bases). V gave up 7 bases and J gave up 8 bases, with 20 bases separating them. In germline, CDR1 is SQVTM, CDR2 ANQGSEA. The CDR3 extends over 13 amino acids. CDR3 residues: CSAGPSGVEGYTF. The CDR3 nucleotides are TGCAGCGCTGGGCCCTCAGGGGTGGAGGGCTACACCTTC. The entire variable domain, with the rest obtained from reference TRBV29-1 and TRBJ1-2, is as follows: SAVISQKPSRDICQRGTSLTIQCQVDSQVTMMFWYRQQPGQSLTLIATANQGSEATYESGFVIDKFPISRPNLTFSTLTVSNMSPEDSSIYLCSAGPSGVEGYTFGSGTRLTVV.

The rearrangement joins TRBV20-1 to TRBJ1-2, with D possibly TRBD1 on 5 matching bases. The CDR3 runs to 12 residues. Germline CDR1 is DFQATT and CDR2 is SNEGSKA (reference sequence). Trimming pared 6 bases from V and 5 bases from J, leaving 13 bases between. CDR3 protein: CSAPTDLYGYTF. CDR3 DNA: TGCAGTGCGCCGACAGACTTGTATGGCTACACCTTC.

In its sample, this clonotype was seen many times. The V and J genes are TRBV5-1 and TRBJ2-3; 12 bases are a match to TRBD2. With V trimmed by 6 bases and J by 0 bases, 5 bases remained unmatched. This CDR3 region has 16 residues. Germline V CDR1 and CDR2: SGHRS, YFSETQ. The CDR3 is CASTTSGRASTDTQYF. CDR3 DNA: TGCGCCAGCACGACTAGCGGGAGAGCTAGCACAGATACGCAGTATTTT.

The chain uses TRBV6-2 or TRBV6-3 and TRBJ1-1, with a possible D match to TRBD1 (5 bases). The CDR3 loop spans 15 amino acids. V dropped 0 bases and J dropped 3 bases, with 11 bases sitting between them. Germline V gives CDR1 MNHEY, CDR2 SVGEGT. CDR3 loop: CASSYSSLGDTEAFF. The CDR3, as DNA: TGTGCCAGCAGTTACTCGAGTCTGGGGGACACTGAAGCTTTCTTT.